This entry describes one TCR beta chain. This record belongs to a study of control samples from healthy donors and cancer patients. Germline V gene sequence: CDR1 SEHNR, CDR2 FQNEAQ (reference sequence). The CDR3 is 16 residues long. V lost 7 bases, J lost 1 base, and 10 bases stayed unmatched. Libraries were prepared by immunoSEQ multiplex PCR; TCRdb keeps only in-frame clonotypes and omits some of them. The sample records 48,000 or so clones, 85% to 95% being singletons. The sample consisted of PBMCs. This TCR derives from a woman aged 45 to 65 with head and neck cancer. This chain uses TRBV7-9 with TRBJ2-1, with 7 bases matching TRBD2. The CDR3 spells CASTLTSYTSYNEQFF. CDR3 sequence (DNA): TGTGCCAGCACCCTGACTAGCTACACTTCCTACAATGAGCAGTTCTTC.